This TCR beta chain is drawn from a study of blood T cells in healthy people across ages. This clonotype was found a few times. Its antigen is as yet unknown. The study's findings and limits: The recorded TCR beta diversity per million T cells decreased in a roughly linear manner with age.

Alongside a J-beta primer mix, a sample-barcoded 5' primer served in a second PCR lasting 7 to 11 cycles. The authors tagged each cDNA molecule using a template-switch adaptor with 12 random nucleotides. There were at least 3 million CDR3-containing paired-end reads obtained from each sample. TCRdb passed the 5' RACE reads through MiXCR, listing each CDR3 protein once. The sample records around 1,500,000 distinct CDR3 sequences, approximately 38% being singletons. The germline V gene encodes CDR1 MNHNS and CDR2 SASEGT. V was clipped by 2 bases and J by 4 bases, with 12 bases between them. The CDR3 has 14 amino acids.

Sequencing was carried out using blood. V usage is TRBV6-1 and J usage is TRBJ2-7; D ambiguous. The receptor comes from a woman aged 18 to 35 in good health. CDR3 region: CASSETVGSYEQYF. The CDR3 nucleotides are TGTGCCAGCAGTGAAACGGTGGGGTCTTACGAGCAGTACTTC.